This entry concerns a single T cell receptor (beta chain). Its specificity is unknown. The individuals who served as donors were healthy Caucasians living in Russia, aged roughly 6 to 95. This record belongs to a study of blood T cells in healthy people across ages. Broader study findings: A roughly linear fall in TCR beta diversity per million T cells was seen with increasing age.

CDR1 MNHEY and CDR2 SVGEGT come from the germline V gene. The V and J ends lost 5 bases and 1 base, in that order; junction bases with no gene match: 9. This CDR3 region has 17 residues. A second PCR of 7 to 11 cycles used a sample-barcoded 5' primer and a J-beta primer mix. TCRdb re-called the 5' RACE reads through MiXCR, storing one row per CDR3 protein. The sample records more than 800,000 distinct CDR3 sequences, 45% being singletons. Sequencing was done on a sample of blood. This clonotype was sampled from a woman aged 60-70 years in good health. The V call is TRBV6-2 or TRBV6-3, the J call TRBJ2-7, with 12 nucleotides matching TRBD2. The CDR3 here is CASSDRTSGDVSYEQYF. DNA of the CDR3: TGTGCCAGCAGTGATAGGACTAGCGGGGACGTGTCCTACGAGCAGTACTTC.